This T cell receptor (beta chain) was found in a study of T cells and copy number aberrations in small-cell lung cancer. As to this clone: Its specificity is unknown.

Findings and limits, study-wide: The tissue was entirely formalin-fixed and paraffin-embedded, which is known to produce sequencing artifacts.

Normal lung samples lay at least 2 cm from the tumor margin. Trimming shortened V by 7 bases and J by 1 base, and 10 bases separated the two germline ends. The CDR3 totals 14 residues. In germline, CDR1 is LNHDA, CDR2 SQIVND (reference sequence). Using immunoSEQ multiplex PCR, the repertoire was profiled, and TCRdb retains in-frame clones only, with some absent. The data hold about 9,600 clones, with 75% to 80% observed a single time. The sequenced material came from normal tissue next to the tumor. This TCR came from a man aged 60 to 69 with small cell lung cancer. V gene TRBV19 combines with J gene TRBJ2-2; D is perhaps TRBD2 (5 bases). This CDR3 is CASTEAMNTGELFF. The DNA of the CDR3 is TGTGCCAGTACGGAGGCTATGAACACCGGGGAGCTGTTTTTT. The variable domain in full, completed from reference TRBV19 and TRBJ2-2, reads DGGITQSPKYLFRKEGQNVTLSCEQNLNHDAMYWYRQDPGQGLRLIYYSQIVNDFQKGDIAEGYSVSREKKESFPLTVTSAQKNPTAFYLCASTEAMNTGELFFGEGSRLTVL.